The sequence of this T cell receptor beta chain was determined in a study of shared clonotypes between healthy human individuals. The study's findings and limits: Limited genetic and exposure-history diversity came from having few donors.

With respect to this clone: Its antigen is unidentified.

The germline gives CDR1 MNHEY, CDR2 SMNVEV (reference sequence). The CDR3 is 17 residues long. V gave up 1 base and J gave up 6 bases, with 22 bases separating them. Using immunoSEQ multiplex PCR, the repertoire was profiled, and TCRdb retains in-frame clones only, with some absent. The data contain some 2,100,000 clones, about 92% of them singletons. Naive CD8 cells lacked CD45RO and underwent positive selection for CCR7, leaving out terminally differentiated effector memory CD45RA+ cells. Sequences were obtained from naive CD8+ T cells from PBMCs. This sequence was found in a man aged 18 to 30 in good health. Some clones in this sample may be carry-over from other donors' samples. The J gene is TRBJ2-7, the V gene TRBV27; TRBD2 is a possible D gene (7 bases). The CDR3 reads CASSLLNVGGGPLEQYF. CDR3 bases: TGTGCCAGCAGTTTATTAAATGTAGGGGGGGGTCCCCTCGAGCAGTACTTC.